This T cell receptor (beta chain) was observed in a study of blood T cell repertoires in COVID-19. J gave up 9 bases and V 5 bases, and 4 bases lay outside the gene matches. Germline V gene data show CDR1 as SGHRS and CDR2 as YFSETQ. This CDR3 is built from 14 residues. As originally analysed: Amplified reference gene primers provided the basis for estimating nucleated cell counts. Measured with immunoSEQ multiplex PCR; TCRdb has only the in-frame clones, and not every one. The D gene and trimming were derived from the DNA, and the V and J assignments and clone size from that table. The table shows approximately 240,000 clones, with under 95% occurring only once.

This TCR was sampled from a woman between 18 and 30 years old who had recovered from COVID-19. The genes are TRBV5-1 and TRBJ1-6; 11 positions match TRBD1. Input material: PBMCs or T cells enriched from blood (not recorded which). CDR3 sequence: CASRAGTGGSPLHF. In nucleotides, the CDR3 is TGCGCCAGCAGGGCCGGGACAGGGGGTTCACCCCTCCACTTT.